These 17 T cell receptor delta chains were sequenced from one sample in a study of γδ T cells in repeated Plasmodium falciparum infection. TCRdb reprocessed the multiplex PCR reads through CATT. The sample yields 90,000 or so delta-chain clones, roughly 0.9% seen once. Vgamma9/Vdelta2+ and Vdelta2-negative gammadelta T cells were flow-sorted from PBMC for bulk sequencing. The sequencing input was gamma-delta T cells from blood. The source is a pool of human donors (malaria-infected and uninfected, not separated).

About this clone itself: TCRdb shows a much larger clone's protein in place of this DNA's translation, and the two differ at residue 7, likely through a read error; the protein shown is translated from the DNA. The chain combines TRDV1 with TRDJ1, with D possibly TRDD2 on 7 matching bases. CDR3 size: 25 residues. Germline lookup yields CDR1 TSWWSYY and CDR2 QGS. V was pared by 0 bases and J by 2 bases, with 40 bases between. DNA of the CDR3: TGTGCTCTTGGGGAACTACGAAGGTACGTCTTCCTAGCTCCTACTGGGAACTATACTACCGATAAACTCATCTTT. It specifies CALGELRRYVFLAPTGNYTTDKLIF.

Details on this clone: The protein held in TCRdb is that of a much larger clone and does not match this DNA's translation at residue 14, likely because of a read error; the protein shown is translated from the DNA. The V gene was identified as TRDV2, while no J gene was called; the table calls TRDD3, which could not be checked here. This CDR3 has 15 amino acids. Germline V gene sequence: CDR1 GEAIGNYY, CDR2 EKD. CDR3 protein: CACDGMGDKGVKLTF. CDR3 DNA: TGTGCCTGTGACGGAATGGGGGATAAGGGAGTGAAACTCACCTTT.

Concerning this clone itself: TCRdb shows a much larger clone's protein in place of this DNA's translation, and the two differ at residue 3, likely through a read error; the protein shown is translated from the DNA. The chain joins TRDV1 to TRDJ1; perhaps TRDD2 as D (9 bases). The J gene comes from matching the DNA to germline here; TCRdb lacks it. Per germline, CDR1 TSWWSYY and CDR2 QGS. This CDR3 is 22 amino acids long. The CDR3 loop is CAPGAHPSYFYWGPSYTDKLIF. CDR3 in DNA: TGTGCTCCTGGGGCTCACCCTTCCTACTTCTACTGGGGGCCGTCGTACACCGATAAACTCATCTTT.

As concerns this clone: The amino acid sequence in TCRdb belongs to a much larger clone and departs from this DNA's translation at residue 10, likely a sequencing read error; the sequence shown is translated from the DNA. The rearrangement joins TRDV2 to TRDJ1, with TRDD3 matching over 10 bases. The germline gives CDR1 GEAIGNYY, CDR2 EKD. There are 22 residues in the CDR3. V lost 7 bases, J lost 0 bases, and 28 bases stayed unmatched. CDR3 coding DNA: TGTGCCTGCAAACTTCCTATCCCCTCGTGCTGGGGGATAAGAGTGGACACCGATAAACTCATCTTT. Translating it yields CACKLPIPSCWGIRVDTDKLIF.

As to this clone: The protein held in TCRdb is that of a much larger clone and does not match this DNA's translation at residue 5, likely because of a read error; the protein shown is translated from the DNA. The chain joins TRDV1 to TRDJ1, with D unclear. Germline matching of the DNA provided the J gene here, since TCRdb leaves it blank. The germline gives CDR1 TSWWSYY, CDR2 QGS. CDR3 size: 18 residues. V was pared by 4 bases and J by 2 bases, with 23 bases between. CDR3 DNA: TGTGCTCTTGGGGGACATATCCCCCCCGGGGCTGTTACCGATAAACTCATCTTT. It specifies CALGGHIPPGAVTDKLIF.

This clone has only a few counts. Possible read error: a much larger clone is one base away. The same CDR3 also results from other DNA sequences found in this sample. The rearrangement uses TRDV1 and TRDJ1, with TRDD3 matching 8 bases. CDR1 is TSWWSYY and CDR2 is QGS in the germline V gene. The CDR3 sequence is 22 residues long. As DNA, the CDR3 is TGTGCTCTTGGGGAACCCCACTTACCCCCTCCGTACTGGGGGTCCAACACCGATAAACTCATCTTC. Translation gives CALGEPHLPPPYWGSNTDKLIF.

In its sample, this clone was seen a few times. TCRdb's protein for this DNA is that of a much larger clone and differs from the translation at residue 4, likely a read error; the protein shown is the DNA translation. J is TRDJ1 and V is TRDV2, with 9 bases lining up with TRDD2. Germline matching of the DNA provided the J gene here, since TCRdb leaves it blank. CDR1 is GEAIGNYY, CDR2 EKD, per germline. The CDR3 runs 24 residues. CDR3 in amino acids: CACNTRAARPSYTKMGADTDKLIF. The CDR3 nucleotides are TGTGCCTGTAACACCAGGGCCGCCAGGCCTTCCTACACCAAGATGGGGGCTGACACCGATAAACTCATCTTT.

In its sample, this clone was seen a few times. The protein in TCRdb stems from a much larger clone and differs at residue 12 from this DNA's translation, likely a read error; here the protein is translated from the DNA. The CDR3 nucleotides are TGTGCTCTTGGGGAACCCCAGTATACGCCCTCCCACTGGGGGATACAAAAACTCATCTTT. Protein sequence: CALGEPQYTPSHWGIQKLIF. This chain connects TRDV1 to TRDJ1, with 12 bases matching TRDD3. TCRdb is silent on the J gene; assignment here came from matching the DNA to germline. The V and J ends lost 1 base and 8 bases, in that order; junction bases with no gene match: 20. Germline-derived CDR1 and CDR2 are TSWWSYY and QGS. CDR3 length: 20 amino acids.

In regard to this clone: This DNA translates differently at residue 6 from the TCRdb protein, which is that of a much larger clone; a read error is likely, and the protein shown is the DNA's own translation. This rearrangement joins TRDV2 to TRDJ3; 8 bases match TRDD3. Assignment of the J gene here rests on matching the DNA to germline, because TCRdb gives none. This CDR3 has 18 residues. V was clipped by 0 bases and J by 0 bases; unmatched bases: 3. Germline values: CDR1 GEAIGNYY, CDR2 EKD. This chain's CDR3 is CACDTGGDSSWDTRQMFF. The CDR3 coding sequence is TGTGCCTGTGACACCGGGGGGGATAGCTCCTGGGACACCCGACAGATGTTTTTC.

This clone was seen many times. Translating this DNA gives a protein that differs at residue 9 from the TCRdb one, which belongs to a much larger clone; a read error is likely, and the protein shown is this translation. V usage is TRDV1 and J usage is TRDJ1, with a possible D match to TRDD3 (6 bases). No J gene was available from TCRdb, and it was assigned here by a germline match of the DNA. The CDR3 length is 21 residues. Germline V gives CDR1 TSWWSYY, CDR2 QGS. V gave up 2 bases and J gave up 0 bases, with 28 bases separating them. The CDR3 sequence is CALGEISRCWGTERDTDKLIF. As DNA, the CDR3 is TGTGCTCTTGGGGAAATTTCCCGCTGCTGGGGAACAGAGAGGGACACCGATAAACTCATCTTT.

This clone was observed a handful of times. The TCRdb record carries a much larger clone's protein, which differs from this DNA's translation at residue 13; a read error is the likely cause, and the protein listed here is the DNA translation. The rearrangement uses TRDV2 and TRDJ1, with 9 bases matching TRDD3. TCRdb supplies no J gene; here it was assigned by aligning the nucleotide sequence to germline. The J segment lost 6 bases and the V segment lost 0 bases, leaving 16 bases of the junction unmatched. This CDR3 is 18 amino acids long. Germline lookup yields CDR1 GEAIGNYY and CDR2 EKD. CDR3 loop: CACDTGYWGTLLPNKLIF. DNA of the CDR3: TGTGCCTGTGACACCGGCTACTGGGGGACGCTCCTGCCCAATAAACTCATCTTT.

A word on this clone: A far larger clone is a single base away, which makes a read error likely. Other nucleotide sequences in the sample specify the same CDR3. CDR3 amino acids: CASPLNVLGDILELIF. CDR3 coding DNA: TGTGCCTCTCCCCTAAACGTACTGGGGGATATATTGGAACTCATCTTT. V gene TRDV2 combines with J gene TRDJ1; 11 bases are a match to TRDD3. The CDR3 length is 16 residues. Germline V gene sequence: CDR1 GEAIGNYY, CDR2 EKD. Unmatched junction bases numbered 19, after V lost 8 bases and J lost 9 bases.

This clone has just a few counts. TCRdb's entry gives the protein of a much larger clone, which mismatches this DNA's translation at residue 11, likely from a read error; the protein reported here is translated from the DNA. The chain recombines TRDV2 with TRDJ1; 7 bases agree with TRDD3. TCRdb is silent on the J gene; assignment here came from matching the DNA to germline. This CDR3 is 19 amino acids long. Trimming cost V 0 bases and J 0 bases; bases outside gene matches: 15. Per germline, CDR1 GEAIGNYY and CDR2 EKD. The CDR3 sequence is CACDTLPLLGNNDTDKLIF. CDR3 DNA: TGTGCCTGTGACACCCTCCCGTTACTGGGGAATAATGACACCGATAAACTCATCTTT.

Note on this clone: With only one base between it and a far larger clone, this is likely a read error. The CDR3 region is CALGTNGIRGDKLIF. CDR3 nucleotides: TGTGCTCTCGGGACTAACGGGATACGGGGTGATAAACTCATCTTT. This sequence joins TRDV1 and TRDJ1; TRDD3 matches 8 bases. Germline matching of the DNA provided the J gene here, since TCRdb leaves it blank. Trimming at V came to 9 bases and at J to 5 bases, leaving 14 bases not matched to a gene. CDR3 size: 15 residues. Germline-derived CDR1 and CDR2 are TSWWSYY and QGS.

Notes on this clone: The mismatch at residue 3 between this DNA's translation and the TCRdb protein of a much larger clone likely reflects a read error; the protein shown is translated from the DNA. The chain carries TRDV1 and TRDJ1; D may match TRDD2 or TRDD3 (5 bases each). The CDR3 is 18 amino acids. CDR1 is TSWWSYY and CDR2 is QGS in the germline V gene. CDR3 region: CAHGDFPPFPGRTDKLIF. The DNA of the CDR3 is TGTGCTCATGGGGACTTTCCACCGTTTCCTGGTCGAACCGATAAACTCATCTTT.

This clone was found a few times. One base separates it from a far larger clone, so it is likely a read error. The identical CDR3 is also encoded by other nucleotide sequences in the sample. This chain connects TRDV1 to TRDJ1; no clear D gene. Trimming shortened V by 1 base and J by 12 bases, and 15 bases separated the two germline ends. Looked up from germline, CDR1 is TSWWSYY and CDR2 is QGS. This CDR3 is built from 13 residues. In DNA form, the CDR3 reads TGTGCTCTTGGGGAACATTTACCTGGTCTGGTCATCTTT. Translation: CALGEHLPGLVIF.

Many counts were recorded for this clone. It differs at one base from a far larger clone, so likely a read error. The DNA is left out, because the CDR3 cannot be placed on it with certainty; the CDR3 is given as TCRdb lists it. The chain carries TRDV2 and TRDJ1; no check of the table's D call, TRDD3, against the DNA was made. The CDR3 sequence runs 17 residues, both termini included. CDR1 and CDR2 from the germline V gene are GEAIGNYY and EKD. This CDR3 reads CACDPWGPGAYTDKLIF.